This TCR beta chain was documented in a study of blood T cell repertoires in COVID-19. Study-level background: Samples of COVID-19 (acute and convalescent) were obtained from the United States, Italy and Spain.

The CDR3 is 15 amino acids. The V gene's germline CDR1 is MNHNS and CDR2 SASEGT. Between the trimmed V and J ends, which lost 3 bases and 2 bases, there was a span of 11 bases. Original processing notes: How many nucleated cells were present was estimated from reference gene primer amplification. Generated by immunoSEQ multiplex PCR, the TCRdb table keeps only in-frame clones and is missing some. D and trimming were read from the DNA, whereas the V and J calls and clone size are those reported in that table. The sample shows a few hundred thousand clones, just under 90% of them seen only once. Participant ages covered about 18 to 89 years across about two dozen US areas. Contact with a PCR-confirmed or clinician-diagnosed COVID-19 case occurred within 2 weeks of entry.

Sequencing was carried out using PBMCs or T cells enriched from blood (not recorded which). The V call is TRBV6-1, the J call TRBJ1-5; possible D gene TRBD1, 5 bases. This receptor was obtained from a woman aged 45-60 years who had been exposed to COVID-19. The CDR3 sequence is CASSEQGLGNQPQHF. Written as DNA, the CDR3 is TGTGCCAGCAGTGAGCAGGGTCTGGGCAATCAGCCCCAGCATTTT.